The 7 T cell receptor beta chains in this list originate from one sample, sequenced in a study of blood T cells in healthy people across ages. Combining a sample-barcoded 5' primer with a J-beta primer mix, a second PCR ran for roughly 7 to 12 cycles. MiXCR, applied by TCRdb to the 5' RACE reads, yields one record per CDR3 protein. Of over 1,500,000 distinct CDR3 sequences detected, around half appear once; the ten largest clones hold about 2.1%. The material sequenced was blood. The origin of the receptors is a woman between 40 and 55 years old in good health.

This chain links TRBV29-1 with TRBJ2-3; perhaps TRBD1 as D (6 bases). Trimming took off 2 bases at V and 2 bases at J, with 17 bases between the two ends. Looked up from germline, CDR1 is SQVTM and CDR2 is ANQGSEA. This CDR3 has 16 residues. For the CDR3, the DNA is TGCAGCGTTGAAACCGACAGGAGCCCTATCACAGATACGCAGTATTTT. Residues: CSVETDRSPITDTQYF.

The chain combines TRBV7-2 with TRBJ2-1; D is undetermined. Trimming left V 7 bases short and J 5 bases short, with 15 bases between. Looked up from germline, CDR1 is SGHTA and CDR2 is FQGNSA. The CDR3 length is 14 residues. CDR3 protein: CASTEAFPHNEQFF. CDR3 coding DNA: TGTGCCAGCACAGAGGCATTTCCCCACAATGAGCAGTTCTTC.

The chain has TRBV5-1 and TRBJ2-7, with a tentative D call TRBD2 (5 bases). The V and J ends lost 1 base and 2 bases respectively, with 10 bases between them. The CDR3 consists of 14 residues. Germline V CDR1 and CDR2: SGHRS, YFSETQ. The CDR3 DNA follows: TGCGCCAGCAGCTTGACGGACTCGACCTACGAGCAGTACTTC. It encodes CASSLTDSTYEQYF.

The chain employs TRBV12-3 or TRBV12-4 and TRBJ2-2; D gene unclear. Trimming cost V 3 bases and J 1 base, with 12 bases left between them. The CDR3 sequence is 16 residues long. In DNA, the CDR3 is TGTGCCAGCAGTTTTACCGGCCCTATGAACACCGGGGAGCTGTTTTTT. It specifies CASSFTGPMNTGELFF.

The chain joins TRBV6-5 to TRBJ1-1; D not certain. This CDR3 contains 15 residues. The germline V and J ends were trimmed by 6 bases and 1 base, with 15 bases remaining between them. Germline loops: CDR1 MNHEY, CDR2 SVGAGI. The CDR3 coding sequence is TGTGCCAGCAGCCCAGTTTTCGGATCGAACACTGAAGCTTTCTTT. Protein product: CASSPVFGSNTEAFF.

V and J are TRBV6-5 and TRBJ2-3; TRBD2 matches 12 bases. Germline-derived CDR1 and CDR2 are MNHEY and SVGAGI. With V trimmed by 2 bases and J by 1 base, 7 bases remained unmatched. CDR3 length: 18 amino acids. Here the CDR3 DNA reads TGTGCCAGCAGTTACCGAAAACTAGCGGGGGGTGGCACAGATACGCAGTATTTT. Encoded protein: CASSYRKLAGGGTDTQYF.

This clonotype was picked up a small number of times. J is TRBJ1-4 and V is TRBV12-3 or TRBV12-4; D gene ambiguous. V was clipped by 3 bases and J by 5 bases, with 10 bases between them. This CDR3 contains 14 residues. The CDR3 DNA is TGTGCCAGCAGTTTCCAGGCCCCGAATGAAAAACTGTTTTTT. Amino acid sequence: CASSFQAPNEKLFF.